The 11 T cell receptor beta chains listed next were all sequenced from one sample in a study of regulatory T cells in long-lasting Graves disease. Indicated time point: newly diagnosed GD, antithyroid drugs for less than 3 months. The TCR library was made from RNA that had been extracted from PBMCs in TRIzol. For TCR beta, libraries came from iRepertoire HTBI primers and Arm-PCR of CDR3 regions. TCRdb independently ran MiXCR on the multiplex PCR reads; one entry per CDR3 protein. The table has approximately 350,000 distinct CDR3 sequences, 15% to 20% seen once. This same sample was also taken into another study, of T cells in Graves' hyperthyroidism and ophthalmopathy.

Sample: peripheral blood mononuclear cells (PBMCs), taken at new diagnosis, from a patient treated with antithyroid drugs. All receptors derive from a young woman with Graves disease.

J is TRBJ1-4 and V is TRBV5-6; TRBD1 matches at 7 bases. CDR3 size: 15 residues. Trimming took 0 bases from V and 8 from J; bases not matched to a gene: 7. The germline CDR1 and CDR2 sequences are SGHDT and YYEEEE. The CDR3 reads CASSLAGTVAEKLFF. DNA for the CDR3: TGTGCCAGCAGCTTGGCCGGGACAGTCGCAGAAAAACTGTTTTTT.

This clonotype was seen repeatedly, ten times or more. V and J are TRBV2 and TRBJ2-5; 8 nucleotides match TRBD2. The CDR3 totals 14 residues. With 7 bases clipped from V and 7 bases from J, the junction kept 11 bases outside the gene matches. Germline CDR1 and CDR2: SNHLY and FYNNEI. The CDR3 DNA reads as TGTGCCAGCATTGCGGGGGGCGCCGGGGGGACCCAGTACTTC. It translates to CASIAGGAGGTQYF.

This clonotype was seen repeatedly, ten times or more. The chain couples TRBV7-3 to TRBJ1-1; D gene unclear. Trimming left V 2 bases short and J 6 bases short, with 10 bases between. CDR1 is SGHTA and CDR2 is FQGTGA in the germline V gene. The CDR3 covers 13 residues. The CDR3 region has the DNA TGTGCCAGCAGCTTAGAGATGGACTCTGAAGCTTTCTTT. Protein product: CASSLEMDSEAFF.

This clonotype was observed at least ten times. The V and J genes are TRBV30 and TRBJ1-1, with D possibly matching TRBD1 (6 bases). Trimming stripped 6 bases from V and 12 bases from J, with 14 bases between. CDR1 is GTSNPN, CDR2 SVGIG, per germline (reference sequence). The CDR3 sequence is 10 residues long. CDR3 in amino acids: CACTAQGTFF. DNA for the CDR3: TGTGCCTGCACCGCACAGGGAACTTTCTTT.

This clonotype was counted many times. The chain uses TRBV18 and TRBJ2-7; tentatively, D is TRBD1 (6 bases). This CDR3 spans 13 amino acids. CDR1 is KGHSH, CDR2 LQKENI, per germline. V gave up 3 bases and J gave up 6 bases, with 12 bases separating them. The CDR3 DNA reads as TGTGCCAGCTCACCTTCGGACAGCCGCGAGCAGTACTTC. This sequence encodes CASSPSDSREQYF.

This clonotype came up a few times. The CDR3 protein is CAISESRQAQPQHF. CDR3 nucleotides: TGTGCCATCAGTGAGTCTCGACAGGCTCAGCCCCAGCATTTT. The chain is built from TRBV10-3 and TRBJ1-5; possible D gene TRBD1, 6 bases. V was cut by 0 bases and J by 6 bases, with 9 bases left in between. The CDR3 sequence is 14 residues long. The germline CDR1 and CDR2 sequences are ENHRY and SYGVKD.

There are many counts of this clonotype. The V and J genes are TRBV11-2 and TRBJ2-1; TRBD2 aligns across 12 bases. This CDR3 has 17 amino acids. After removal of 2 bases from V and 2 bases from J, the junction contained 4 bases not matched to a gene. CDR1 is SGHAT, CDR2 FQNNGV, per germline. The chain's CDR3 is CASSLHGTSGPYNEQFF. CDR3 nucleotides: TGTGCCAGCAGCTTACATGGGACTAGCGGGCCCTACAATGAGCAGTTCTTC.

This clonotype has more than one count but fewer than ten. The chain links TRBV27 to TRBJ2-1, with TRBD1 identical over 7 bases. The CDR3 totals 15 residues. The germline V gene has CDR1 MNHEY and CDR2 SMNVEV (reference sequence). V was clipped by 6 bases and J by 3 bases; unmatched bases: 8. The CDR3 DNA reads TGTGCCAGCAGCGCACCGGGACAGATCTACAATGAGCAGTTCTTC. Protein sequence: CASSAPGQIYNEQFF.

This clonotype occurred many times. The chain combines TRBV10-3 with TRBJ2-1; TRBD2 matches 11 bases. Germline lookup yields CDR1 ENHRY and CDR2 SYGVKD. Trimming took 10 bases from V and 2 from J; bases not matched to a gene: 1. This CDR3 spans 13 amino acids. This CDR3 is CATGLAAYNEQFF. In nucleotides, the CDR3 is TGTGCCACGGGACTAGCGGCCTACAATGAGCAGTTCTTC.

The J gene is TRBJ1-4, the V gene TRBV28; 9 bases align to TRBD1. Germline CDR1 MDHEN, CDR2 SYDVKM. This CDR3 is 15 amino acids long. Germline trimming cut 7 bases from V and 8 bases from J; bases unmatched to any gene: 11. The CDR3 DNA is TGTGCCAGCACCTCTTCCGCCGGGACAGGGGAAAAACTGTTTTTT. This sequence encodes CASTSSAGTGEKLFF.

This clonotype was picked up many times. This chain uses TRBV30 with TRBJ1-2; D gene unclear. This CDR3 contains 14 residues. V lost 0 bases to trimming and J lost 4 bases, with 12 bases between them. Germline V gene data show CDR1 as GTSNPN and CDR2 as SVGIG (reference sequence). Written as DNA, the CDR3 is TGTGCCTGGAGTGTTCCAGGCGCTTCCTATGGCTACACCTTC. Residues: CAWSVPGASYGYTF.